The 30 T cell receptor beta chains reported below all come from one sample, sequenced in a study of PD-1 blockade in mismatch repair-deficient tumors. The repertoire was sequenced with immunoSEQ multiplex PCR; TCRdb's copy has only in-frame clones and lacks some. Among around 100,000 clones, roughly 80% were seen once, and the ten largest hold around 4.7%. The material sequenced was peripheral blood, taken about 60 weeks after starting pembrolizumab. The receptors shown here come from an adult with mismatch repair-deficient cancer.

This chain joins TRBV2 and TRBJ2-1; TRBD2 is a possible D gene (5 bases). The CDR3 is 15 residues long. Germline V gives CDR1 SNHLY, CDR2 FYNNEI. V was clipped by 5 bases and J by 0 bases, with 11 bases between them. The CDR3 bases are TGTGCCAGCAGTAGCGGAGAAAGCTCCTACAATGAGCAGTTCTTC. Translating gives CASSSGESSYNEQFF.

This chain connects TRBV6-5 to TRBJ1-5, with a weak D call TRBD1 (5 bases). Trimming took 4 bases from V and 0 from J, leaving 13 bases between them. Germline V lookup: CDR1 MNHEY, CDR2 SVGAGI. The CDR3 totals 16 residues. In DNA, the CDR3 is TGTGCCAGCAGTTCCGGACGACAGACTAGCAATCAGCCCCAGCATTTT. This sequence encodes CASSSGRQTSNQPQHF.

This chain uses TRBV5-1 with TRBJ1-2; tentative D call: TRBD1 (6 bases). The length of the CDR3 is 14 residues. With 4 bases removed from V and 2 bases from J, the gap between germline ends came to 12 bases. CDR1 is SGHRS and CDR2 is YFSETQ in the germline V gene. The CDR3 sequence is CASSPLDRNYGYTF. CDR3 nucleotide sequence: TGCGCCAGCAGCCCCCTGGACAGAAACTATGGCTACACCTTC.

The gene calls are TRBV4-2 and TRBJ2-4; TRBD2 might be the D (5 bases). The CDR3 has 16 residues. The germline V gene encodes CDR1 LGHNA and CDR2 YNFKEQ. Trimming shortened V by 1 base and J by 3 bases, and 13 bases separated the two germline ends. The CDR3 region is CASSQVAGALKNIQYF. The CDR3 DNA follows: TGTGCCAGCAGCCAAGTTGCGGGCGCGCTCAAAAACATTCAGTACTTC.

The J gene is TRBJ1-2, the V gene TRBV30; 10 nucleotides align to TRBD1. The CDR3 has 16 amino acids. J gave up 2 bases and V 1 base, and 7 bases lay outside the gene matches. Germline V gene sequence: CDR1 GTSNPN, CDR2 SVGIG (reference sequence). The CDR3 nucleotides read TGTGCCTGGAGTGCCCCTAGGACAGGGGGAAACTATGGCTACACCTTC. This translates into CAWSAPRTGGNYGYTF.

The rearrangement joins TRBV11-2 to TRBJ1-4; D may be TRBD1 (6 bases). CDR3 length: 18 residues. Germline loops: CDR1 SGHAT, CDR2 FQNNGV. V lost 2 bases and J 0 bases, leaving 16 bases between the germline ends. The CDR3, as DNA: TGTGCCAGCAGCTTATTTTCCCCACGGACAGCAACTAATGAAAAACTGTTTTTT. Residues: CASSLFSPRTATNEKLFF.

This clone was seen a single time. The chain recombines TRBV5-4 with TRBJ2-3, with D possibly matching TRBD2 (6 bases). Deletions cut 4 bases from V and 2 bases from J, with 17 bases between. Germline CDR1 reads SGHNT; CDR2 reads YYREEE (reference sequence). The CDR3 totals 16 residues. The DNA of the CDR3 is TGTGCCAGCAGCATGGGGGGTAGCGTCAACACAGATACGCAGTATTTT. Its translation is CASSMGGSVNTDTQYF.

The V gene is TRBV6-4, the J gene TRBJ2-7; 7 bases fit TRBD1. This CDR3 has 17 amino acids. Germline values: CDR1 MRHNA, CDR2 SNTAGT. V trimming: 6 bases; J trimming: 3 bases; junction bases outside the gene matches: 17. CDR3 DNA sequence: TGTGCCAGCAGCTGTGGGGTAGGGGGCGAGGAATACTACGAGCAGTACTTC. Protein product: CASSCGVGGEEYYEQYF.

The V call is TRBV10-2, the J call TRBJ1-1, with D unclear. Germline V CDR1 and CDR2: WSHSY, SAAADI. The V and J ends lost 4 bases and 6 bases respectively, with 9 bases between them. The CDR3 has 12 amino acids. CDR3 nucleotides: TGCGCCAGCAGTGTGGGATTCTCTGAAGCTTTCTTT. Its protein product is CASSVGFSEAFF.

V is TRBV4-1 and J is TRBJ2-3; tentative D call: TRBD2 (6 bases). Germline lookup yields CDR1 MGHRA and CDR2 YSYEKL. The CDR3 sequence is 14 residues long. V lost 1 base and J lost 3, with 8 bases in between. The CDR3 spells CASSQGGVTDTQYF. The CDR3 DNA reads TGCGCCAGCAGCCAAGGGGGGGTAACAGATACGCAGTATTTT.

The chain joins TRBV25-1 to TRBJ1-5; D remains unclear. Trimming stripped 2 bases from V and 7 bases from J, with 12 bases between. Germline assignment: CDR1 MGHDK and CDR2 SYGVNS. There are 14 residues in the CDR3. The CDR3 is CASSELVSRQPQHF. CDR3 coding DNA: TGTGCCAGCAGTGAACTGGTCTCGAGACAGCCCCAGCATTTT.

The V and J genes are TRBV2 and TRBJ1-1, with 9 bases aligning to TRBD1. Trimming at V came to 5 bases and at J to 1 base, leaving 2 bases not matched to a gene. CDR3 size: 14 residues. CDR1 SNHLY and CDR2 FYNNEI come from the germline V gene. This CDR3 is CASSKDRGNTEAFF. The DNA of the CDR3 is TGTGCCAGCAGTAAGGACAGGGGGAACACTGAAGCTTTCTTT.

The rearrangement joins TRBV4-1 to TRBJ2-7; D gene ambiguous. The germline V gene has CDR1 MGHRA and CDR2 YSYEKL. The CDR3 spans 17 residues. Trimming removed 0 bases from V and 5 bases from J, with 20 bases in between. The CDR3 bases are TGCGCCAGCAGCCAAGATCCCCTCAATACGTTCCTTAACGAGCAGTACTTC. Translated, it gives CASSQDPLNTFLNEQYF.

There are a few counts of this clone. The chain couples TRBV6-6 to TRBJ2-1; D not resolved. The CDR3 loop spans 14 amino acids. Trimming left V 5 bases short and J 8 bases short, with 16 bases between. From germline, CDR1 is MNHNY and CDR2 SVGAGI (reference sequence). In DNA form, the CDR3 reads TGTGCCAGCAGTCGTGAAGCTGCCGGTCATGAGCAGTTCTTC. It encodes CASSREAAGHEQFF.

Here the CDR3 reads CASSPLQGGTGVNYGYTF. DNA for the CDR3: TGTGCCAGCTCACCACTCCAAGGCGGGACAGGAGTTAACTATGGCTACACCTTC. The genes are TRBV18 and TRBJ1-2; 8 nucleotides match TRBD1. Germline CDR1 and CDR2: KGHSH and LQKENI. V dropped 1 base and J dropped 1; count of bases not matched to a gene: 11. This CDR3 spans 18 amino acids.

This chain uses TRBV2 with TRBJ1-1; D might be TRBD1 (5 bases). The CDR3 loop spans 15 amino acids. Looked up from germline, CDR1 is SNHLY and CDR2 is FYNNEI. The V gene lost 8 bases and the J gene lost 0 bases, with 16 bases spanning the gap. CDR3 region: CASSGGQEMNTEAFF. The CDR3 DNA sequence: TGTGCCAGCTCGGGGGGTCAAGAGATGAACACTGAAGCTTTCTTT.

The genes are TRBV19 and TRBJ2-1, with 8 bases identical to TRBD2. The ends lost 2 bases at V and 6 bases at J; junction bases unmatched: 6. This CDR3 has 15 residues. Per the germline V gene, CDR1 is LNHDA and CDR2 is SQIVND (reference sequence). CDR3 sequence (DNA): TGTGCCAGTAGTATAAGCAGCGGGAGAGGCAATGAGCAGTTCTTC. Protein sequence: CASSISSGRGNEQFF. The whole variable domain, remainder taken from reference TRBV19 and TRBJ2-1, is DGGITQSPKYLFRKEGQNVTLSCEQNLNHDAMYWYRQDPGQGLRLIYYSQIVNDFQKGDIAEGYSVSREKKESFPLTVTSAQKNPTAFYLCASSISSGRGNEQFFGPGTRLTVL.

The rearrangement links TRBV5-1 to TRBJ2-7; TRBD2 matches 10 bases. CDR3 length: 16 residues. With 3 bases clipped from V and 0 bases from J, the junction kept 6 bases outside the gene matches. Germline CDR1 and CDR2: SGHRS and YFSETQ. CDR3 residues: CASSWTSGLSSYEQYF. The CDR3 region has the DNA TGCGCCAGCAGCTGGACTAGCGGCCTTAGCTCCTACGAGCAGTACTTC. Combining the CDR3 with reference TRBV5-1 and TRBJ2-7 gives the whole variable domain KAGVTQTPRYLIKTRGQQVTLSCSPISGHRSVSWYQQTPGQGLQFLFEYFSETQRNKGNFPGRFSGRQFSNSRSEMNVSTLELGDSALYLCASSWTSGLSSYEQYFGPGTRLTVT.

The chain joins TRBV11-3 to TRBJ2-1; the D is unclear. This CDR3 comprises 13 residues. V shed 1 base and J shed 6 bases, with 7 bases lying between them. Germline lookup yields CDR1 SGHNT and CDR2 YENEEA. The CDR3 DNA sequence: TGTGCCAGCAGCTTAGTAGTCACCAATGAGCAGTTCTTC. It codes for CASSLVVTNEQFF.

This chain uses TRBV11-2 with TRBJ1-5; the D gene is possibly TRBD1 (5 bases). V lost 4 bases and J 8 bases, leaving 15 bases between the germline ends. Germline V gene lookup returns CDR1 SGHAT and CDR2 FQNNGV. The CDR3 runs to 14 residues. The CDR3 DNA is TGTGCCAGCAGCTCGCAGGGTAGGGAGAAGCCCCAGCATTTT. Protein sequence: CASSSQGREKPQHF.

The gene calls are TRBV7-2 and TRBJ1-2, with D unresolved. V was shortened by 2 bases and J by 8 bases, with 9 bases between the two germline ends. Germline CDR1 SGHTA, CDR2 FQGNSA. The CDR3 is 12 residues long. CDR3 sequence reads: CASSLLIGGYTF. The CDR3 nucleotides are TGTGCCAGCAGCTTACTGATAGGGGGCTACACCTTC.

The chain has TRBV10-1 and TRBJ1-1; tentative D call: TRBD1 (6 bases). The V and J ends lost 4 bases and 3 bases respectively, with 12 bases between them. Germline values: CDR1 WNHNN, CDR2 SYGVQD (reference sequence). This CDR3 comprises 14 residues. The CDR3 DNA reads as TGCGCCAGCAGTGGGGCAGACAGGCACACTGAAGCTTTCTTT. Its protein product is CASSGADRHTEAFF.

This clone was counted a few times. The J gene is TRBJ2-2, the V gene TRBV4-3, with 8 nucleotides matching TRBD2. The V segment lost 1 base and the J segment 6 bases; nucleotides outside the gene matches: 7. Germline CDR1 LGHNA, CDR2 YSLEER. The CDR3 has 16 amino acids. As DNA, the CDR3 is TGCGCCAGCAGCCAAGCTCCGGCCGGGAGGGCCGGGGAGCTGTTTTTT. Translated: CASSQAPAGRAGELFF.

CDR3 coding DNA: TGTGCCAGCAGCCGTCGGCTGGGGCGGGGGAGCGAGGAGACCCAGTACTTC. Translating it yields CASSRRLGRGSEETQYF. The rearrangement joins TRBV5-6 to TRBJ2-5; 7 nucleotides match TRBD2. Germline-derived CDR1 and CDR2 are SGHDT and YYEEEE. J gave up 5 bases and V 4 bases, and 17 bases lay outside the gene matches. This CDR3 is 17 amino acids long.

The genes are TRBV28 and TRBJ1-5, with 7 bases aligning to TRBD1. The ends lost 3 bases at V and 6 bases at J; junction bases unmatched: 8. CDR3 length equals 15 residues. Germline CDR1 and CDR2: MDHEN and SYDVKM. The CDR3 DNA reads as TGTGCCAGCAGTTTGGGGGACAGACCTAGTCAGCCCCAGCATTTT. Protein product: CASSLGDRPSQPQHF.

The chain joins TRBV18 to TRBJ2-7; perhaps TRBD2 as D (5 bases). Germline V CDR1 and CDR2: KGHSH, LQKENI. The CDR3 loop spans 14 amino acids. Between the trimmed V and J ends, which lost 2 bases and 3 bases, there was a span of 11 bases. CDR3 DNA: TGTGCCAGCTCACCAGGTTCGGGGTACTACGAGCAGTACTTC. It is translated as CASSPGSGYYEQYF.

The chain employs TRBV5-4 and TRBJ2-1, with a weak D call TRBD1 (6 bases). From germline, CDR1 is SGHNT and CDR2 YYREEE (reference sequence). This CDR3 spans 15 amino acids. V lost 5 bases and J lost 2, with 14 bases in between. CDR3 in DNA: TGTGCCAGCAGTACGAACACAGGGCCCTACAATGAGCAGTTCTTC. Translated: CASSTNTGPYNEQFF.

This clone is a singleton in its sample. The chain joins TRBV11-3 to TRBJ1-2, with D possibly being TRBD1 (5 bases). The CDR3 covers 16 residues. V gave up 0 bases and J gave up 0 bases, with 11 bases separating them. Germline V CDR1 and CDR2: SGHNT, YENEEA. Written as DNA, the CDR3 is TGTGCCAGCAGCTTAGAAGGGCGGGGCGCTAACTATGGCTACACCTTC. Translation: CASSLEGRGANYGYTF.

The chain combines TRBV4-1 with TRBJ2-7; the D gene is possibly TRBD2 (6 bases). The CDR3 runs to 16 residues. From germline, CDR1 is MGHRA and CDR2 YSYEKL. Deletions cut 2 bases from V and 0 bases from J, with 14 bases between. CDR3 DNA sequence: TGCGCCAGCAGCCAACTCGCGGGATCGGCCTCCTACGAGCAGTACTTC. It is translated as CASSQLAGSASYEQYF.

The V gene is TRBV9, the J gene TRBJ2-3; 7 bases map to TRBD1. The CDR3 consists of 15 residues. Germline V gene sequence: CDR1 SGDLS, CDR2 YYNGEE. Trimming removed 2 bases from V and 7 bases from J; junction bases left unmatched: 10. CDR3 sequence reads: CASSVKDRKEHTQYF. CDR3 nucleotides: TGTGCCAGCAGCGTTAAGGACAGGAAAGAACATACGCAGTATTTT.